The 24 T cell receptor beta chains in this list originate from one sample, sequenced in a study of blood T cells in healthy people across ages. The use of a sample-barcoded 5' primer and a J-beta primer mix characterized a second PCR of roughly 6 to 11 cycles. TCRdb used MiXCR to reprocess the 5' RACE reads, holding one entry per CDR3 protein. Among about a million distinct CDR3 sequences listed, roughly 52% were seen once. Sequences were obtained from blood. Receptors were obtained from a man in his thirties or forties in good health.

V is TRBV5-8 and J is TRBJ2-7; maybe TRBD1 (6 bases). Trimming left V 7 bases short and J 5 bases short, with 13 bases between. CDR1 is SGHTS and CDR2 is YDEGEE in the germline V gene. The CDR3 extends over 12 amino acids. CDR3 in DNA: TGTGCCAGCGGGCGACAGGACGACGAGCAGTACTTC. Protein product: CASGRQDDEQYF. Combining the CDR3 with reference TRBV5-8 and TRBJ2-7 gives the whole variable domain EAGVTQSPTHLIKTRGQQATLRCSPISGHTSVYWYQQALGLGLQFLLWYDEGEERNRGNFPPRFSGRQFPNYSSELNVNALELEDSALYLCASGRQDDEQYFGPGTRLTVT.

This clonotype has just a few counts. The gene calls are TRBV6-4 and TRBJ2-1; D perhaps matches TRBD2 (5 bases). CDR3 size: 14 residues. V gave up 5 bases and J gave up 5 bases, with 13 bases separating them. Germline V CDR1 and CDR2: MRHNA, SNTAGT. This chain's CDR3 is CASSQLGADNEQFF. The CDR3 DNA reads as TGTGCCAGCAGTCAACTAGGCGCCGACAATGAGCAGTTCTTC.

This chain joins TRBV11-2 and TRBJ2-3; D may be TRBD2 (7 bases). Deletions cut 6 bases from V and 6 bases from J, with 19 bases between. This CDR3 region has 15 residues. Germline CDR1 reads SGHAT; CDR2 reads FQNNGV. CDR3 in amino acids: CASSRGGGLVDTQYF. Written as DNA, the CDR3 is TGTGCCAGCAGTAGGGGGGGGGGGCTGGTGGATACGCAGTATTTT.

The chain links TRBV7-2 to TRBJ2-2; 8 nucleotides match TRBD1. The CDR3 spans 15 residues. The germline CDR1 and CDR2 sequences are SGHTA and FQGNSA. Germline trimming cut 5 bases from V and 6 bases from J; bases unmatched to any gene: 8. CDR3 DNA: TGTGCCAGCAGCCGAACACAGGGGGTAGCCGGGGAGCTGTTTTTT. Its protein product is CASSRTQGVAGELFF.

This clonotype appeared a single time. This CDR3 is CSAGSFSGAYNEQFF. CDR3 DNA sequence: TGCAGTGCTGGGTCTTTTAGCGGGGCCTACAATGAGCAGTTCTTC. The chain recombines TRBV20-1 with TRBJ2-1; 8 positions match TRBD2. Looked up from germline, CDR1 is DFQATT and CDR2 is SNEGSKA (reference sequence). The V gene end was trimmed by 5 bases and the J gene end by 2 bases; junction bases not matched to a gene: 8. The CDR3 consists of 15 residues.

Points on this clonotype: A read error may produce the germline difference seen at one junction end. As DNA, the CDR3 is TGTGCCAGCACGGCAGGGGAGCTTAGCAATCAGCCCCTGCATTTT. This translates into CASTAGELSNQPLHF. The chain links TRBV2 to TRBJ1-5; D is possibly TRBD1 (6 bases). Germline V lookup: CDR1 SNHLY, CDR2 FYNNEI. This CDR3 region has 15 residues. Variable domain in full (rest from reference TRBV2 and TRBJ1-5): EPEVTQTPSHQVTQMGQEVILRCVPISNHLYFYWYRQILGQKVEFLVSFYNNEISEKSEIFDDQFSVERPDGSNFTLKIRSTKLEDSAMYFCASTAGELSNQPLHFGDGTRLSIL.

Details on this clonotype: A read error is possible here, since a much larger clone lies one base away. The chain joins TRBV4-2 to TRBJ2-5; a possible D gene is TRBD2 (5 bases). The CDR3 is 12 amino acids. Germline CDR1 and CDR2: LGHNA and YNFKEQ. Trimming removed 4 bases from V and 11 bases from J, with 14 bases in between. The chain's CDR3 is CASSRDKWEQYF. The CDR3 nucleotides read TGTGCCAGCAGCCGAGATAAGTGGGAGCAGTACTTC.

This clonotype was observed once. V and J are TRBV7-9 and TRBJ1-2; D may be TRBD1 (6 bases). This CDR3 region has 14 residues. Germline CDR1 and CDR2: SEHNR and FQNEAQ (reference sequence). Trimming took off 4 bases at V and 6 bases at J, with 15 bases between the two ends. CDR3 loop: CASSSGAGSHGYTF. CDR3 in DNA: TGTGCCAGCAGCTCAGGGGCGGGATCCCATGGCTACACCTTC.

There are many counts of this clonotype. The chain joins TRBV7-2 to TRBJ2-3; D might be TRBD1 (6 bases). Trimming shortened V by 4 bases and J by 2 bases, and 19 bases separated the two germline ends. There are 17 residues in the CDR3. The germline V gene encodes CDR1 SGHTA and CDR2 FQGNSA. As DNA, the CDR3 is TGTGCCAGCAGCTCATGGCTGGGGGCGGCTAACACAGATACGCAGTATTTT. Translated, it gives CASSSWLGAANTDTQYF.

This clonotype has at least ten counts. V gene TRBV20-1 combines with J gene TRBJ2-5, with TRBD2 identical over 7 bases. The ends lost 5 bases at V and 2 bases at J; junction bases unmatched: 8. Germline V CDR1 and CDR2: DFQATT, SNEGSKA (reference sequence). The CDR3 contains 14 residues. The DNA for the CDR3 is TGCAGTGCTCCCCGGGGGAGGGAGCAAGAGACCCAGTACTTC. Its protein is CSAPRGREQETQYF.

Only one count was recorded for this clonotype. The chain carries TRBV7-2 and TRBJ1-5; TRBD1 is a possible D gene (5 bases). Deletions cut 5 bases from V and 3 bases from J, with 14 bases between. Per germline, CDR1 SGHTA and CDR2 FQGNSA. This CDR3 contains 15 residues. CDR3: CASSHRPGLNQPQHF. As DNA, the CDR3 is TGTGCCAGCAGCCACAGACCGGGACTCAATCAGCCCCAGCATTTT.

This clonotype was observed once. The rearrangement uses TRBV18 and TRBJ2-7; no reliable D call. Trimming removed 2 bases from V and 6 bases from J, with 17 bases in between. Germline-derived CDR1 and CDR2 are KGHSH and LQKENI. The CDR3 extends over 15 amino acids. CDR3 loop: CASSPIGRPDGEQYF. CDR3 sequence (DNA): TGTGCCAGCTCACCAATTGGACGGCCGGACGGCGAGCAGTACTTC.

The rearrangement uses TRBV2 and TRBJ2-7, with 7 bases that match TRBD1. TRBJ2-4 explains the end of the DNA better; the J call may be wrong. This CDR3 is built from 16 residues. From germline, CDR1 is SNHLY and CDR2 FYNNEI. The CDR3 protein is CASSVGTEGLKNIQYF. The CDR3 nucleotides are TGTGCCAGCAGTGTGGGGACAGAGGGATTAAAAAACATTCAGTACTTC.

The CDR3 DNA reads TGTGCCAGCAGTCTGGATGAGCAGTTCTTC. It encodes CASSLDEQFF. This sequence joins TRBV2 and TRBJ2-1, with D unresolved. Germline V gene data show CDR1 as SNHLY and CDR2 as FYNNEI. Trimming took 5 bases from V and 8 from J, leaving 4 bases between them. This CDR3 spans 10 amino acids.

The J gene is TRBJ2-7, the V gene TRBV3-1; tentatively, D is TRBD1 or TRBD2 (5 bases each). CDR3 size: 14 residues. The V end lost 2 bases, the J end lost 7 bases, and 15 bases lay between the germline ends. In germline, CDR1 is LGHDT, CDR2 YNNKEL (reference sequence). The CDR3 DNA follows: TGTGCCAGCAGCCAACCCAGCGAGGGGTTGGAGCAGTACTTC. It codes for CASSQPSEGLEQYF.

V usage is TRBV7-3 and J usage is TRBJ2-3; D perhaps matches TRBD2 (5 bases). This CDR3 has 14 amino acids. CDR1 is SGHTA, CDR2 FQGTGA, per germline. Trimming took off 3 bases at V and 4 bases at J, with 11 bases between the two ends. CDR3 residues: CASSFTSPPDTQYF. The CDR3 bases are TGTGCCAGCAGCTTTACTAGTCCCCCAGATACGCAGTATTTT.

This clonotype was detected a few times. The chain joins TRBV29-1 to TRBJ2-5; D remains unclear. V lost 4 bases to trimming and J lost 2 bases, with 11 bases between them. In germline, CDR1 is SQVTM, CDR2 ANQGSEA. The CDR3 covers 13 residues. CDR3: CSVVPDFQETQYF. In DNA form, the CDR3 reads TGCAGCGTTGTACCAGACTTTCAAGAGACCCAGTACTTC.

The chain is built from TRBV7-8 and TRBJ2-7; D unclear. The CDR3 runs 15 residues. The germline gives CDR1 SGHVS, CDR2 FQNEAQ. Trimming took 1 base from V and 3 from J, leaving 13 bases between them. The CDR3 region has the DNA TGTGCCAGCAGCTTAGTTAACGACTTAGTCTACGAGCAGTACTTC. Its protein product is CASSLVNDLVYEQYF.

The sample holds one count of this clonotype. This clone may be a read error of a much larger clone one base away. V usage is TRBV2 and J usage is TRBJ2-5; D is possibly TRBD1 (5 bases). The germline gives CDR1 SNHLY, CDR2 FYNNEI. Trimming cost V 8 bases and J 0 bases, with 7 bases left between them. The length of the CDR3 is 12 residues. In nucleotides, the CDR3 is TGTGCCAGCGGCAGGGACCAAGAGACCCAGTACTTC. Protein sequence: CASGRDQETQYF.

The J gene is TRBJ2-5, the V gene TRBV20-1, with D perhaps being TRBD1 or TRBD2 (5 bases each). The V end was cut by 3 bases, the J end by 1 base, with 12 bases between. There are 14 residues in the CDR3. Germline CDR1 and CDR2: DFQATT and SNEGSKA (reference sequence). CDR3 residues: CSARGRGFQETQYF. As DNA, the CDR3 is TGCAGTGCTAGGGGGCGCGGGTTCCAAGAGACCCAGTACTTC.

The chain uses TRBV20-1 and TRBJ2-3; D is ambiguous. Looked up from germline, CDR1 is DFQATT and CDR2 is SNEGSKA (reference sequence). The CDR3 consists of 14 residues. The V end lost 0 bases, the J end lost 4 bases, and 11 bases lay between the germline ends. In nucleotides, the CDR3 is TGCAGTGCTAGAGATTATTCGCTTTCAGATACGCAGTATTTT. It specifies CSARDYSLSDTQYF.

This rearrangement joins TRBV28 to TRBJ2-7; D unclear. Looked up from germline, CDR1 is MDHEN and CDR2 is SYDVKM. Deletions cut 2 bases from V and 2 bases from J, with 10 bases between. This CDR3 contains 14 residues. Written as DNA, the CDR3 is TGTGCCAGCAGTTTAGTCACCCGTCCCTACGAGCAGTACTTC. It codes for CASSLVTRPYEQYF.

This clonotype was detected only a few times. The genes are TRBV12-3 or TRBV12-4 and TRBJ1-5; D gene unclear. Deletions cut 1 base from V and 3 bases from J, with 7 bases between. There are 14 residues in the CDR3. CDR3 amino acids: CASSLGQLNQPQHF. DNA for the CDR3: TGTGCCAGCAGTTTAGGTCAGCTCAATCAGCCCCAGCATTTT.

This clonotype appeared a single time. This chain connects TRBV5-1 to TRBJ2-3, with TRBD2 matching over 9 bases. This CDR3 has 16 amino acids. Germline values: CDR1 SGHRS, CDR2 YFSETQ. After removal of 7 bases from V and 8 bases from J, the junction contained 17 bases not matched to a gene. The CDR3, as DNA: TGCGCCAGCGGTGGATTTAGCGGGGGCTCCTCATCTACGCAGTATTTT. Translation gives CASGGFSGGSSSTQYF.